This TCR beta chain appears in the sequencing data of a study of PD-L1 blockade in urothelial cancer. At the level of the study: Atezolizumab at 1,200 mg intravenously every 3 weeks was started by patients around 2014. Blood was tested 3 weeks (second dose) and 6 weeks into treatment.

The data were produced by immunoSEQ multiplex PCR, yet TCRdb's version contains in-frame clones alone and is incomplete. The sample has about 74,000 clones, under 90% seen once; the top ten hold over 4%. The CDR3 totals 13 residues. In germline, CDR1 is SGHKS, CDR2 YYEKEE (reference sequence). V was cut by 2 bases and J by 5 bases, with 8 bases left in between. Time point: pretreatment peripheral blood. Patients suffered from locally advanced or metastatic urothelial carcinoma. This clonotype originated in a man between 65 and 79 years old with urothelial cancer. The chain uses TRBV5-5 and TRBJ2-1, with D unresolved. This material consisted of PBMCs, taken around atezolizumab (anti-PD-L1) treatment. The CDR3 region has the DNA TGTGCCAGCAGCTTAATCGAGAACAATGAGCAGTTCTTC. Its protein is CASSLIENNEQFF. Variable domain in full (rest from reference TRBV5-5 and TRBJ2-1): DAGVTQSPTHLIKTRGQQVTLRCSPISGHKSVSWYQQVLGQGPQFIFQYYEKEERGRGNFPDRFSARQFPNYSSELNVNALLLGDSALYLCASSLIENNEQFFGPGTRLTVL.